Presented here are 19 T cell receptor beta chains from one specimen sequenced in a study of blood T cells in healthy people across ages. A second PCR of roughly 6 to 12 cycles used a sample-barcoded 5' primer and a J-beta primer mix. Via MiXCR, TCRdb re-called the 5' RACE reads, giving one row per CDR3 protein. The sample carries around 1.5 million distinct CDR3 sequences, approximately 60% recorded once. The sample consisted of blood. The receptor source for this set is a man younger than 35 in good health.

J is TRBJ1-6 and V is TRBV6-1; D is possibly TRBD1 (5 bases). Germline V lookup: CDR1 MNHNS, CDR2 SASEGT. CDR3 length: 16 residues. Trimming stripped 3 bases from V and 2 bases from J, with 11 bases between. The CDR3 DNA is TGTGCCAGCAGTGACGTTCAGGGCCCCTATAATTCACCCCTCCACTTT. Its translation: CASSDVQGPYNSPLHF.

The chain carries TRBV6-2 or TRBV6-3 and TRBJ1-5, with TRBD1 matching 8 bases. V shed 1 base and J 5 bases; nucleotides not matched to a gene: 1. Germline-derived CDR1 and CDR2 are MNHEY and SVGEGT. The CDR3 loop spans 14 amino acids. For the CDR3, the DNA is TGTGCCAGCAGTTACTGGACAGGGTATCAGCCCCAGCATTTT. Translating it yields CASSYWTGYQPQHF.

This chain joins TRBV28 and TRBJ2-1, with 7 bases fitting TRBD2. V lost 4 bases, J lost 6 bases, and 15 bases stayed unmatched. The CDR3 is 17 amino acids. The germline V gene has CDR1 MDHEN and CDR2 SYDVKM. This chain's CDR3 is CASSSPISGASVNEQFF. As DNA, the CDR3 is TGTGCCAGCAGTTCTCCAATCAGCGGGGCTTCCGTCAATGAGCAGTTCTTC.

V gene TRBV10-2 combines with J gene TRBJ2-7; tentative D call: TRBD1 (5 bases). Trimming removed 6 bases at V and 2 bases at J, with 11 bases between. CDR3 length equals 13 residues. Germline CDR1 WSHSY, CDR2 SAAADI. The CDR3 region is CASRGQPTYEQYF. CDR3 sequence (DNA): TGCGCCAGCAGAGGACAACCGACCTACGAGCAGTACTTC.

The chain joins TRBV29-1 to TRBJ2-7; TRBD1 might be the D (5 bases). CDR1 SQVTM and CDR2 ANQGSEA come from the germline V gene. V was shortened by 0 bases and J by 1 base, with 7 bases between the two germline ends. CDR3 length: 13 residues. The DNA for the CDR3 is TGCAGCGTTGAAGAACAGGAATCCTACGAGCAGTACTTC. Protein product: CSVEEQESYEQYF.

The rearrangement joins TRBV4-3 to TRBJ1-2; TRBD1 might be the D (6 bases). Germline CDR1 reads LGHNA; CDR2 reads YSLEER. Trimming stripped 3 bases from V and 5 bases from J, with 16 bases between. This CDR3 is 15 amino acids long. The CDR3: CASSHETGAEYGYTF. CDR3 nucleotide sequence: TGCGCCAGCAGCCATGAAACGGGGGCAGAATATGGCTACACCTTC.

The CDR3 spells CASSPNRDYQETQYF. The DNA for the CDR3 is TGTGCCAGCAGCCCCAACCGGGACTATCAAGAGACCCAGTACTTC. J is TRBJ2-5 and V is TRBV11-2, with TRBD2 identical over 7 bases. The CDR3 sequence is 15 residues long. Germline CDR1 SGHAT, CDR2 FQNNGV. The junction had 8 bases not matched to a gene; V was cut back by 5 bases and J by 2 bases. Full variable domain (rest looked up from reference TRBV11-2 and TRBJ2-5): EAGVAQSPRYKIIEKRQSVAFWCNPISGHATLYWYQQILGQGPKLLIQFQNNGVVDDSQLPKDRFSAERLKGVDSTLKIQPAKLEDSAVYLCASSPNRDYQETQYFGPGTRLLVL.

The V and J genes are TRBV18 and TRBJ2-7; D unclear. The CDR3 totals 13 residues. CDR1 and CDR2 (germline): KGHSH, LQKENI. Trimming pared 3 bases from V and 0 bases from J, leaving 6 bases between. The CDR3 region has the DNA TGTGCCAGCTCACCGGTCCACTCCTACGAGCAGTACTTC. Protein: CASSPVHSYEQYF.

This clonotype was counted a single time. The chain uses TRBV27 and TRBJ2-5; maybe TRBD1 (5 bases). Germline CDR1 MNHEY, CDR2 SMNVEV (reference sequence). The V end was cut by 5 bases, the J end by 2 bases, with 18 bases between. The CDR3 is 16 residues long. The CDR3 nucleotides read TGTGCCAGCAGTCTAGACAGCGAATCTCTTCAAGAGACCCAGTACTTC. This translates into CASSLDSESLQETQYF.

The rearrangement joins TRBV20-1 to TRBJ2-1; D remains unclear. The J call could be wrong; TRBJ2-7 is a better fit for the DNA end. Germline values: CDR1 DFQATT, CDR2 SNEGSKA (reference sequence). This CDR3 spans 12 amino acids. The CDR3, as DNA: TGCAGTGCTAGTGCGGCGTACAATGAGCAGTACTTC. Translation gives CSASAAYNEQYF.

The rearrangement joins TRBV7-8 to TRBJ2-1; 9 bases align to TRBD1. The germline V gene encodes CDR1 SGHVS and CDR2 FQNEAQ. The CDR3 extends over 15 amino acids. V dropped 3 bases and J dropped 8; count of bases not matched to a gene: 8. CDR3 nucleotides: TGTGCCAGCAGCTTCCCGGACAGGGGTTACGATGAGCAGTTCTTC. This translates into CASSFPDRGYDEQFF.

The table lists this clonotype with a few counts. The V and J genes are TRBV5-6 and TRBJ2-6, with D perhaps TRBD2 (6 bases). V lost 9 bases, J lost 0 bases, and 16 bases lay in between. This CDR3 has 16 residues. Germline values: CDR1 SGHDT, CDR2 YYEEEE. DNA of the CDR3: TGTGCCACCGGTCGGGGGTCAGACTCTGGGGCCAACGTCCTGACTTTC. The encoded protein is CATGRGSDSGANVLTF.

The rearrangement links TRBV2 to TRBJ2-5; 7 bases align to TRBD1. The DNA end lines up better with TRBJ2-7; the J call may be wrong. In germline, CDR1 is SNHLY, CDR2 FYNNEI. The CDR3 is made up of 13 amino acids. The CDR3 protein is CASKAGTAYEQYF. The CDR3, as DNA: TGTGCCAGCAAAGCCGGGACAGCCTACGAGCAGTACTTC.

Only a few counts were recorded for this clonotype. The chain combines TRBV5-6 with TRBJ2-7; D might be TRBD1 (6 bases). This CDR3 is built from 14 residues. Germline V lookup: CDR1 SGHDT, CDR2 YYEEEE. The V end lost 0 bases, the J end lost 2 bases, and 9 bases lay between the germline ends. The CDR3 DNA reads TGTGCCAGCAGCTTGGCCCAGGGGACCTACGAGCAGTACTTC. Translating gives CASSLAQGTYEQYF.

The chain combines TRBV4-1 with TRBJ2-7; 8 bases map to TRBD2. Looked up from germline, CDR1 is MGHRA and CDR2 is YSYEKL. The CDR3 is 17 amino acids. J lost 1 base, V lost 2 bases, and 10 bases had no gene match. This CDR3 reads CASSQTTGTSSSYEQYF. In nucleotides, the CDR3 is TGCGCCAGCAGCCAAACCACCGGGACTAGTTCATCCTACGAGCAGTACTTC.

V is TRBV4-3 and J is TRBJ2-7; unclear D gene. V was trimmed by 1 base and J by 5 bases, leaving 15 bases between them. The CDR3 has 15 amino acids. The germline V gene encodes CDR1 LGHNA and CDR2 YSLEER. CDR3 in amino acids: CASSQGRSWSHEQYF. The CDR3 DNA reads as TGCGCCAGCAGCCAAGGACGATCTTGGTCCCACGAGCAGTACTTC.

This clonotype was seen only a few times. The V gene is TRBV10-3, the J gene TRBJ2-3; D is unclear. Germline V CDR1 and CDR2: ENHRY, SYGVKD. V was shortened by 5 bases and J by 0 bases, with 6 bases between the two germline ends. The CDR3 has 13 amino acids. CDR3 protein: CAISIDSTDTQYF. For the CDR3, the DNA is TGTGCCATCAGTATTGACAGCACAGATACGCAGTATTTT.

The chain carries TRBV5-1 and TRBJ1-1, with 8 bases aligning to TRBD1. The ends lost 4 bases at V and 6 bases at J; junction bases unmatched: 5. This CDR3 contains 13 residues. Germline CDR1 reads SGHRS; CDR2 reads YFSETQ. CDR3: CASSLTGGAEAFF. CDR3 nucleotides: TGCGCCAGCAGCCTTACAGGGGGGGCTGAAGCTTTCTTT.

The genes are TRBV20-1 and TRBJ2-3; possibly TRBD2 for D (5 bases). The CDR3 has 13 amino acids. Trimming stripped 0 bases from V and 6 bases from J, with 10 bases between. Per the germline V gene, CDR1 is DFQATT and CDR2 is SNEGSKA (reference sequence). The CDR3 sequence: CSARDLGVDTQYF. The CDR3 nucleotides read TGCAGTGCTAGAGATCTGGGAGTTGATACGCAGTATTTT.